Given below is one TCR beta chain in context. Antigen: not known. This specimen comes from a study of CD8 T cells in ankylosing spondylitis. General observations from the study: Within peripheral blood, clones linked to disease were CD8+ and relatively rare.

Via MiXCR, TCRdb re-called the 5' RACE reads, giving one row per CDR3 protein. The sample shows about 360,000 distinct CDR3 sequences, roughly 22% of them seen only once. Between the trimmed V and J ends, which lost 2 bases and 3 bases, there was a span of 8 bases. The CDR3 has 13 amino acids. This TCR was recovered from a male donor with ankylosing spondylitis or in good health (not recorded which). Sequencing was performed on blood, either unsorted or a sorted T cell fraction (not recorded which). This chain links TRBV12-3 or TRBV12-4 with TRBJ2-7; the D is unclear. CDR3 nucleotide sequence: TGTGCCAGCAGTTTACAGGATTACTACGAGCAGTACTTC. Protein: CASSLQDYYEQYF.